This T cell receptor (beta chain) was obtained from a study of T-cell reconstitution after alpha-beta-depleted transplantation in children. Study-level results: At the one-year point after transplant, T-cell counts and TCRbeta diversity were found to come mostly from T cells that had been newly produced.

Unique molecular identifiers were incorporated during preparation of the TCRbeta library. TCRdb re-analysed the PCR reads in MiXCR, keeping a single row per CDR3 protein. The sample records 200,000 to 300,000 distinct CDR3 sequences, around 25% being singletons. This CDR3 region has 11 residues. Losses at the gene ends were 8 bases for V and 9 bases for J; bases not matched to a gene: 4. This clonotype appeared a few times. Its specificity is not known. Source: PBMCs, mostly from graft donor cells, taken 360 days after TCRalphabeta/CD19-depleted stem cell transplant. The V gene is TRBV12-3 or TRBV12-4, the J gene TRBJ2-1; TRBD2 matches at 7 bases. The TCR comes from a female patient between 2 and 15 years old who had a stem cell transplant for congenital amegakaryocytic thrombocytopenia, so the T cells may come from the graft donor. CDR3 sequence (DNA): TGTGCCAGCGGGGGGGTTTTTGAGCAGTTCTTC. Translated: CASGGVFEQFF.